This is a list of T cell receptor beta chains from one sample in a study of ipilimumab plus nivolumab after autologous stem cell transplantation. Clones were read by immunoSEQ multiplex PCR, and TCRdb kept only the in-frame ones, dropping some. The sample lists about 47,000 clones, 88% seen once, with less than 0.95% in the top ten. The specimen comprised PBMCs, sampled in a trial of ipilimumab plus nivolumab as post-transplant consolidation. These receptors originate from a male donor with multiple myeloma. Both conserved end residues are part of each CDR3. D genes are given only for firm matches. Rows give clone size only sometimes, using once, few, many, or a class for an expanded clone.

>TRBD1|-|TRBJ2-7|TRBV7-9
CASSLRQGMRNEQYF
TGTGCCAGCAGCCTGAGACAGGGGATGAGAAACGAGCAGTACTTC
>-|-|TRBJ2-6|TRBV27
CASTPTGGANVLTF
TGTGCCAGCACCCCGACGGGTGGGGCCAACGTCCTGACTTTC
>-|-|TRBJ2-1|TRBV27
CASSGVNEQFF
TGTGCCAGCAGTGGAGTTAATGAGCAGTTCTTC
>TRBD2|-|TRBJ2-1|TRBV9
CASSVASPRTSGGAVNEQFF
TGTGCCAGCAGCGTAGCTAGCCCTCGGACTAGCGGGGGGGCCGTAAATGAGCAGTTCTTC
>TRBD1|-|TRBJ2-7|TRBV5-1
CASSFGRDRAPYEQYF
TGCGCCAGCAGCTTTGGCCGGGACAGGGCCCCCTACGAGCAGTACTTC
>-|-|TRBJ2-1|TRBV10-1
CASSEFLGMGEQFF
TGCGCCAGCAGTGAGTTTTTGGGTATGGGTGAGCAGTTCTTC
>TRBD1|-|TRBJ2-7|TRBV10-3
CAISKDRSSYEQYF
TGTGCCATCAGCAAGGACAGGAGCTCCTACGAGCAGTACTTC
>-|once|TRBJ1-1|TRBV29-1
CSVEGYGLLAFF
TGCAGCGTTGAAGGATATGGGCTTTTAGCTTTCTTT
>TRBD2|-|TRBJ2-5|TRBV7-2
CASSIGLAPDLQYF
TGTGCCAGCAGCATCGGACTAGCGCCAGACCTACAGTACTTC
>-|few|TRBJ2-6|TRBV7-2
CASSPGVGANVLTF
TGTGCCAGCAGCCCAGGGGTAGGGGCCAACGTCCTGACTTTC
>TRBD2|-|TRBJ2-3|TRBV7-3
CASSLTRLAGRSDTQYF
TGTGCCAGCAGCTTAACACGGCTAGCGGGAAGGTCAGATACGCAGTATTTT
>-|-|TRBJ1-5|TRBV2
CASRLRVTGNQPQHF
TGTGCCAGCAGGCTGAGGGTTACTGGCAATCAGCCCCAGCATTTT
>TRBD1|-|TRBJ1-1|TRBV5-4
CASSAKTGGRTEAFF
TGTGCCAGCAGCGCAAAAACAGGGGGCAGGACTGAAGCTTTCTTT
>TRBD2|once|TRBJ2-7|TRBV27
CASSLWIAGVSEQYF
TGTGCCAGCAGTTTATGGATAGCGGGAGTATCCGAGCAGTACTTC
>TRBD2|-|TRBJ2-1|TRBV28
CASSSLAGNTVDEQFF
TGTGCCAGCAGTTCGTTAGCGGGGAATACAGTGGATGAGCAGTTCTTC
>-|-|TRBJ1-2|TRBV6-5
CASSYGVRYGYTF
TGTGCCAGCAGTTACGGGGTACGCTATGGCTACACCTTC
>-|-|TRBJ1-3|TRBV6-1
CASSSQFETGNTIYF
TGTGCCAGCAGCTCACAGTTTGAGACTGGAAACACCATATATTTT
>TRBD1|-|TRBJ1-1|TRBV5-4
CASSAGQGVNTEAFF
TGTGCCAGCAGCGCTGGACAGGGGGTGAACACTGAAGCTTTCTTT